Listed below are T cell receptor beta chains from one sample, sequenced in a study of T cells expressing NK-cell markers. Reanalyzing the 5' RACE reads, TCRdb keeps one entry per CDR3 protein, without DNA. Its table records 350,000 to 400,000 distinct CDR3 sequences. What was sequenced was blood T cells: a sorted CD56 or NKG2C T cell subset, CD4+ or CD8+ T cells, or bulk PBMC T cells (not recorded which). The receptor set was obtained from a woman aged 50 to 60 in good health. Each CDR3 is given with its conserved first and last residue.

J gene: TRBJ1-5
V gene: TRBV12-3/TRBV12-4
CDR3 protein: CASSHGTGLHQPQHF

J gene: TRBJ2-7
V gene: TRBV20-1
CDR3 protein: CSARLGQGRAYEQYF

J gene: TRBJ2-7
V gene: TRBV4-1
CDR3 protein: CASSQALYSYEQYF

J gene: TRBJ1-1
V gene: TRBV4-1
CDR3 protein: CASSQTRTWGTEAFF

J gene: TRBJ2-7
V gene: TRBV11-3
CDR3 protein: CASSPGTLYGYEQYF

J gene: TRBJ2-7
V gene: TRBV12-5
CDR3 protein: CASGLASAGGYEQYF

J gene: TRBJ2-6
V gene: TRBV28
CDR3 protein: CASSLSTLALTGANVLTF

J gene: TRBJ2-6
V gene: TRBV10-2
CDR3 protein: CASSFTGTGSSGANVLTF

J gene: TRBJ2-3
V gene: TRBV2
CDR3 protein: CASGGSPNPSDTQYF

J gene: TRBJ2-5
V gene: TRBV29-1
CDR3 protein: CSVQGGTGRAAETQYF

J gene: TRBJ1-5
V gene: TRBV20-1
CDR3 protein: CSARVGTVPNQPQHF

J gene: TRBJ2-3
V gene: TRBV15
CDR3 protein: CATSRVSGLSTDTQYF

J gene: TRBJ2-5
V gene: TRBV29-1
CDR3 protein: CSVDLMTREKETQYF

J gene: TRBJ2-1
V gene: TRBV7-9
CDR3 protein: CASSLTGRGYYNEQFF

J gene: TRBJ2-3
V gene: TRBV25-1
CDR3 protein: CASSEYPLTLPQYF

J gene: TRBJ2-2
V gene: TRBV29-1
CDR3 protein: CSVLKMGTSGGANTGELFF

J gene: TRBJ1-2
V gene: TRBV30
CDR3 protein: CAWSLKGANYGYTF

J gene: TRBJ2-2
V gene: TRBV7-9
CDR3 protein: CASSKRQTGELFF

J gene: TRBJ2-3
V gene: TRBV5-1
CDR3 protein: CASSLMAGPDTQYF

J gene: TRBJ2-7
V gene: TRBV29-1
CDR3 protein: CSVMGHLGPYEQYF

J gene: TRBJ2-2
V gene: TRBV15
CDR3 protein: CATRGTANTGELFF

J gene: TRBJ2-7
V gene: TRBV10-3
CDR3 protein: CAISVVGLDEQYF

J gene: TRBJ1-6
V gene: TRBV9
CDR3 protein: CASSVKEGSPLHF

J gene: TRBJ1-5
V gene: TRBV20-1
CDR3 protein: CSASPGTDSNQPQHF

J gene: TRBJ2-3
V gene: TRBV15
CDR3 protein: CATSAPEGGTDTQYF

J gene: TRBJ1-5
V gene: TRBV7-9
CDR3 protein: CASSGTGVAQPQHF

J gene: TRBJ2-1
V gene: TRBV5-6
CDR3 protein: CASSGPLAGGREQFF

J gene: TRBJ2-4
V gene: TRBV4-1
CDR3 protein: CASSVGLAGDVRNIQYF

J gene: TRBJ2-1
V gene: TRBV27
CDR3 protein: CASSPEGNSYNEQFF

J gene: TRBJ1-5
V gene: TRBV7-2
CDR3 protein: CASSSAGQEIQPQHF

J gene: TRBJ2-4
V gene: TRBV15
CDR3 protein: CATSRTKHIQYF

J gene: TRBJ2-2
V gene: TRBV12-3/TRBV12-4
CDR3 protein: CASSFFGAGELFF

J gene: TRBJ1-4
V gene: TRBV5-1
CDR3 protein: CASRTGATNEKLFF

J gene: TRBJ2-7
V gene: TRBV5-1
CDR3 protein: CASSLGRIYEQYF

J gene: TRBJ1-1
V gene: TRBV27
CDR3 protein: CASSPDRGGGRTEAFF

J gene: TRBJ1-6
V gene: TRBV12-3/TRBV12-4
CDR3 protein: CASSLGVGDNSPLHF

J gene: TRBJ2-3
V gene: TRBV18
CDR3 protein: CASSQLAGGLRDTQYF

J gene: TRBJ2-1
V gene: TRBV20-1
CDR3 protein: CSAIGPGNEQFF

J gene: TRBJ2-1
V gene: TRBV7-6
CDR3 protein: CASRDRGPSYNEQFF

J gene: TRBJ2-3
V gene: TRBV4-1
CDR3 protein: CASSQPRQPGGSTDTQYF

J gene: TRBJ1-6
V gene: TRBV4-1
CDR3 protein: CASSQVGYNSPLHF

J gene: TRBJ2-2
V gene: TRBV10-3
CDR3 protein: CAISEGPSGELFF

J gene: TRBJ2-1
V gene: TRBV29-1
CDR3 protein: CSVVSPILDFYNEQFF

J gene: TRBJ2-2
V gene: TRBV7-8
CDR3 protein: CASSHLAGGSNTGELFF

J gene: TRBJ1-4
V gene: TRBV19
CDR3 protein: CASRGGKGEKLFF

J gene: TRBJ2-1
V gene: TRBV6-5
CDR3 protein: CASSYSRQPSYNEQFF

J gene: TRBJ1-1
V gene: TRBV12-3/TRBV12-4
CDR3 protein: CASASGVFNEAFF

J gene: TRBJ2-1
V gene: TRBV7-9
CDR3 protein: CASSSQSGGPFYNEQFF

J gene: TRBJ1-5
V gene: TRBV12-3/TRBV12-4
CDR3 protein: CASTPHDRQPQHF

J gene: TRBJ2-5
V gene: TRBV27
CDR3 protein: CASSLSSVRQGGTQYF

J gene: TRBJ2-1
V gene: TRBV12-3/TRBV12-4
CDR3 protein: CASTRQGQDNEQFF

J gene: TRBJ1-1
V gene: TRBV19
CDR3 protein: CASSSLTVTTEAFF

J gene: TRBJ2-3
V gene: TRBV5-5
CDR3 protein: CASSHVTAEDTQYF

J gene: TRBJ1-2
V gene: TRBV19
CDR3 protein: CASQLDPTNYGYTF

J gene: TRBJ2-7
V gene: TRBV20-1
CDR3 protein: CSASGSGGSEQYF

J gene: TRBJ2-4
V gene: TRBV28
CDR3 protein: CATHGAKNIQYF

J gene: TRBJ2-3
V gene: TRBV12-3/TRBV12-4
CDR3 protein: CASRTSGITDTQYF

J gene: TRBJ2-2
V gene: TRBV5-1
CDR3 protein: CASSRLAGAFTGELFF